Following are 6 T cell receptor beta chains from one sample sequenced in a study of patients and donors after allogeneic stem cell transplantation. Each CDR3 protein gets one entry after TCRdb re-called the RT-PCR reads with MiXCR. The sample carries some 960,000 distinct CDR3 sequences, roughly 18% recorded once. Source material: blood, either unsorted or a sorted T cell fraction (not recorded which). The origin of the receptors is a human donor who was either an allogeneic HSCT recipient or a stem cell or donor lymphocyte infusion donor (not recorded which). It is not recorded whose cells these are; they may come from a transplant donor.

This clonotype has a handful of counts. This chain connects TRBV28 to TRBJ2-7; D is possibly TRBD2 (5 bases). The CDR3 is 14 amino acids. Germline V gene sequence: CDR1 MDHEN, CDR2 SYDVKM. Deletions cut 7 bases from V and 3 bases from J, with 16 bases between. CDR3 in DNA: TGTGCCAGCACTTGGAGGCAGGCCCACTACGAGCAGTACTTC. Amino acids: CASTWRQAHYEQYF.

This clonotype has just a few counts. The V gene is TRBV15, the J gene TRBJ2-7, with D possibly matching TRBD1 (6 bases). V was clipped by 8 bases and J by 2 bases, with 19 bases between them. The CDR3 has 15 residues. The germline gives CDR1 LNHNV, CDR2 YYDKDF (reference sequence). The CDR3 here is CATGSPGQKAYEQYF. The CDR3 DNA sequence: TGTGCCACCGGATCCCCGGGACAAAAAGCCTACGAGCAGTACTTC.

The chain recombines TRBV7-2 with TRBJ1-6; D not certain. V was clipped by 0 bases and J by 6 bases, with 9 bases between them. Germline CDR1 and CDR2: SGHTA and FQGNSA. CDR3 length: 15 amino acids. The CDR3 protein is CASSLAGGLNSPLHF. In DNA, the CDR3 is TGTGCCAGCAGCTTAGCGGGCGGACTTAATTCACCCCTCCACTTT.

This clonotype was seen only a few times. This chain uses TRBV27 with TRBJ1-1; D remains ambiguous. Germline CDR1 reads MNHEY; CDR2 reads SMNVEV (reference sequence). V gave up 2 bases and J gave up 6 bases, with 10 bases separating them. CDR3 length: 13 amino acids. For the CDR3, the DNA is TGTGCCAGCAGTTTAGTCCGCGGGGCTGAAGCTTTCTTT. It specifies CASSLVRGAEAFF.

This chain joins TRBV25-1 and TRBJ2-7; 9 positions match TRBD1. The CDR3 consists of 16 residues. V lost 4 bases and J lost 5; bases outside the gene matches: 12. Germline V gene lookup returns CDR1 MGHDK and CDR2 SYGVNS. The CDR3 bases are TGTGCCAGCAGTGGGATGCCGGGACAGGGTCACCACGAGCAGTACTTC. Protein sequence: CASSGMPGQGHHEQYF.

This clonotype has more than one count but fewer than ten. The chain couples TRBV6-5 to TRBJ2-5, with TRBD2 identical over 8 bases. This CDR3 has 16 residues. Germline CDR1 reads MNHEY; CDR2 reads SVGAGI. Trimming at V came to 2 bases and at J to 5 bases, leaving 10 bases not matched to a gene. CDR3 protein: CASSYPNPGGPETQYF. CDR3 sequence (DNA): TGTGCCAGCAGTTACCCCAATCCGGGAGGGCCGGAGACCCAGTACTTC.